The next 21 T cell receptor beta chains were all read from a single sample in a study of Ad26.COV2.S vaccination and SARS-CoV-2 variants. Described treatment: around 19 received Ad26.COV2.S at low or high dose, single or two shots; five or six received placebo; per-sample allocation not given. Collection of the samples took place on day 63 after the first injection of vaccine or placebo. TCRdb keeps only in-frame clones here, not all; method: immunoSEQ multiplex PCR. The top ten hold more than 10% of the sample, which has under 550,000 clones, roughly 90% seen once. The sample was peripheral blood, taken in a trial of Ad26.COV2.S vaccine versus placebo. The receptors originated from a person aged 18-65 years who received the Ad26.COV2.S COVID-19 vaccine or a placebo.

This chain joins TRBV4-2 and TRBJ2-2, with D unclear. The germline gives CDR1 LGHNA, CDR2 YNFKEQ. The V and J ends lost 2 bases and 6 bases respectively, with 7 bases between them. The CDR3 has 13 amino acids. CDR3 DNA: TGTGCCAGCAGCCAAAACTTACCCGGGGAGCTGTTTTTT. Its protein is CASSQNLPGELFF.

The V gene is TRBV7-8, the J gene TRBJ2-7; tentatively, D is TRBD1 (6 bases). The CDR3 contains 14 residues. V gave up 7 bases and J gave up 0 bases, with 13 bases separating them. Looked up from germline, CDR1 is SGHVS and CDR2 is FQNEAQ. Here the CDR3 reads CASTLLQGSYEQYF. CDR3 sequence (DNA): TGTGCCAGCACCCTCTTACAGGGCTCCTACGAGCAGTACTTC.

The chain recombines TRBV6-2 or TRBV6-3 with TRBJ2-1; perhaps TRBD1 as D (6 bases). V was clipped by 5 bases and J by 4 bases, with 15 bases between them. Germline lookup yields CDR1 MNHEY and CDR2 SVGEGT. This CDR3 has 15 amino acids. As DNA, the CDR3 is TGTGCCAGCAGTACCGGGACAAGAACGTACAATGAGCAGTTCTTC. It codes for CASSTGTRTYNEQFF.

The genes are TRBV18 and TRBJ1-3; D is unclear. V dropped 2 bases and J dropped 4 bases, with 12 bases sitting between them. The CDR3 contains 15 residues. Germline values: CDR1 KGHSH, CDR2 LQKENI. The CDR3 sequence is CASSPGSADGNTIYF. The CDR3 DNA is TGTGCCAGCTCACCAGGCAGCGCCGACGGAAACACCATATATTTT.

J is TRBJ2-3 and V is TRBV4-3; 9 nucleotides line up with TRBD2. Germline V gene lookup returns CDR1 LGHNA and CDR2 YSLEER. CDR3 length equals 17 residues. With V trimmed by 4 bases and J by 6 bases, 14 bases remained unmatched. CDR3 in amino acids: CASSPLGTSPPKDTQYF. The CDR3 DNA reads as TGCGCCAGCAGCCCGCTTGGGACTAGCCCTCCCAAGGATACGCAGTATTTT.

The chain couples TRBV15 to TRBJ2-1; D is perhaps TRBD2 (6 bases). The germline V and J ends were trimmed by 4 bases and 0 bases, with 10 bases remaining between them. The CDR3 is 15 amino acids. CDR1 is LNHNV, CDR2 YYDKDF, per germline (reference sequence). The CDR3 sequence is CATSTASDSYNEQFF. The CDR3 region has the DNA TGTGCCACCAGCACCGCTAGCGACTCCTACAATGAGCAGTTCTTC.

With regard to this clone: The same CDR3 can be traced to other DNA sequences in this sample. V is TRBV5-4 and J is TRBJ2-7; D possibly corresponds to TRBD1 (5 bases). CDR1 and CDR2 from the germline V gene are SGHNT and YYREEE (reference sequence). Trimming took 2 bases from V and 1 from J, leaving 10 bases between them. This CDR3 contains 14 residues. The CDR3 nucleotides read TGTGCCAGCAGCTTAGGTGGGGCTTCCTACGAGCAGTACTTC. Translating gives CASSLGGASYEQYF.

The V gene is TRBV10-3, the J gene TRBJ2-3, with 15 nucleotides matching TRBD2. V lost 7 bases, J lost 1 base, and 3 bases stayed unmatched. The CDR3 covers 16 residues. Germline V gene lookup returns CDR1 ENHRY and CDR2 SYGVKD. As DNA, the CDR3 is TGTGCCATCAACGGACTAGCGGGAGGGGGCACAGATACGCAGTATTTT. It is translated as CAINGLAGGGTDTQYF.

The chain combines TRBV11-2 with TRBJ2-5; weak D call: TRBD1 (6 bases). This CDR3 contains 12 residues. Germline CDR1 reads SGHAT; CDR2 reads FQNNGV. V was cut by 0 bases and J by 9 bases, with 8 bases left in between. DNA of the CDR3: TGTGCCAGCAGCTTAGATAAGGGGGCCCAGTACTTC. Translation: CASSLDKGAQYF.

The chain joins TRBV9 to TRBJ2-5, with TRBD1 identical over 8 bases. V was pared by 4 bases and J by 3 bases, with 2 bases of the junction left unmatched. Germline assignment: CDR1 SGDLS and CDR2 YYNGEE. The CDR3 loop spans 13 amino acids. The CDR3 here is CASSTTGEETQYF. For the CDR3, the DNA is TGTGCCAGCAGCACGACAGGGGAAGAGACCCAGTACTTC.

The chain is built from TRBV7-6 and TRBJ1-1, with a tentative D call TRBD1 (5 bases). Germline CDR1 is SGHVS and CDR2 is FNYEAQ. V lost 5 bases and J 4 bases, leaving 14 bases between the germline ends. The CDR3 loop spans 14 amino acids. As DNA, the CDR3 is TGTGCCAGCAGCGCCGGGGGGAGGGGCACTGAAGCTTTCTTT. Translation gives CASSAGGRGTEAFF.

The chain joins TRBV27 to TRBJ1-5; the D gene is possibly TRBD1 (6 bases). CDR3 length: 15 residues. Germline CDR1 and CDR2: MNHEY and SMNVEV (reference sequence). Deletions cut 6 bases from V and 1 base from J, with 13 bases between. CDR3 sequence (DNA): TGTGCCAGCAGAGGGGGGGCAATGAGCAATCAGCCCCAGCATTTT. It specifies CASRGGAMSNQPQHF.

The chain employs TRBV6-5 and TRBJ1-5; D gene uncertain. Germline V gene lookup returns CDR1 MNHEY and CDR2 SVGAGI. This CDR3 has 15 amino acids. V dropped 7 bases and J dropped 4 bases, with 17 bases sitting between them. The CDR3 nucleotides read TGTGCCAGCAATATGTATTGGGAGGAGAATCAGCCCCAGCATTTT. Amino acid sequence: CASNMYWEENQPQHF.

The table lists this clone with a count of one. V usage is TRBV5-5 and J usage is TRBJ1-5; D is possibly TRBD1 (5 bases). V gave up 4 bases and J gave up 5 bases, with 10 bases separating them. Germline V gene data show CDR1 as SGHKS and CDR2 as YYEKEE (reference sequence). This CDR3 has 13 residues. The CDR3 spells CASSIDRDQPQHF. CDR3 nucleotides: TGTGCCAGCAGCATCGACAGAGATCAGCCCCAGCATTTT.

The chain recombines TRBV19 with TRBJ2-1; D is ambiguous. V was pared by 1 base and J by 4 bases, with 8 bases between. This CDR3 spans 14 amino acids. CDR1 is LNHDA, CDR2 SQIVND, per germline (reference sequence). The CDR3 spells CASSIASSYNEQFF. CDR3 DNA sequence: TGTGCCAGTAGTATAGCCTCCTCATACAATGAGCAGTTCTTC.

The chain couples TRBV5-8 to TRBJ2-7; D may be TRBD2 (5 bases). The V end was cut by 0 bases, the J end by 5 bases, with 12 bases between. This CDR3 spans 14 amino acids. Germline lookup yields CDR1 SGHTS and CDR2 YDEGEE. CDR3: CASSLAGIIHEQYF. DNA for the CDR3: TGTGCCAGCAGCTTGGCCGGGATCATTCACGAGCAGTACTTC.

The rearrangement uses TRBV30 and TRBJ2-3, with 15 bases matching TRBD2. Germline assignment: CDR1 GTSNPN and CDR2 SVGIG (reference sequence). The CDR3 runs to 16 residues. V trimming: 3 bases; J trimming: 6 bases; junction bases outside the gene matches: 7. CDR3 bases: TGTGCCTGGAGGGGACTAGCGGGAGGACCCTTGGATACGCAGTATTTT. Its translation is CAWRGLAGGPLDTQYF.

CDR3 nucleotide sequence: TGTGCCAGCAGTGGAGGGGCAGCCAATAATTCACCCCTCCACTTT. Amino acid sequence: CASSGGAANNSPLHF. V and J are TRBV2 and TRBJ1-6; the D gene is possibly TRBD1 (5 bases). Germline-derived CDR1 and CDR2 are SNHLY and FYNNEI. V lost 4 bases and J 5 bases, leaving 12 bases between the germline ends. CDR3 length: 15 residues.

J is TRBJ2-7 and V is TRBV13, with 15 positions matching TRBD2. V trimming: 5 bases; J trimming: 4 bases; junction bases outside the gene matches: 3. This CDR3 is built from 15 residues. CDR1 and CDR2 from the germline V gene are PRHDT and FYEKMQ (reference sequence). The chain's CDR3 is CASSDGLAGGYEQYF. The CDR3 DNA follows: TGTGCCAGCAGCGACGGACTAGCGGGAGGGTACGAGCAGTACTTC.

This clone was seen only once. The V and J genes are TRBV29-1 and TRBJ1-1; D unclear. The CDR3 length is 12 residues. Per the germline V gene, CDR1 is SQVTM and CDR2 is ANQGSEA. The V end was cut by 4 bases, the J end by 0 bases, with 6 bases between. The CDR3 region is CSVGGMNTEAFF. For the CDR3, the DNA is TGCAGCGTTGGAGGAATGAACACTGAAGCTTTCTTT. Complete variable domain (other parts from reference TRBV29-1 and TRBJ1-1): SAVISQKPSRDICQRGTSLTIQCQVDSQVTMMFWYRQQPGQSLTLIATANQGSEATYESGFVIDKFPISRPNLTFSTLTVSNMSPEDSSIYLCSVGGMNTEAFFGQGTRLTVV.

The CDR3 coding sequence is TGTGCCAGCAGCTATAGCCGTGGGACAAGCCGAGAGACCCAGTACTTC. As protein: CASSYSRGTSRETQYF. The rearrangement joins TRBV7-9 to TRBJ2-5, with D perhaps TRBD1 (6 bases). CDR1 and CDR2 from the germline V gene are SEHNR and FQNEAQ (reference sequence). Between the trimmed V and J ends, which lost 4 bases and 4 bases, there was a span of 19 bases. The CDR3 consists of 16 residues.